This T cell receptor (beta chain) came from a study of cytomegalovirus exposure and HLA in healthy donors. Germline lookup yields CDR1 SGHNT and CDR2 YYREEE (reference sequence). CDR3 size: 16 residues. With 0 bases clipped from V and 0 bases from J, the junction kept 2 bases outside the gene matches. PCR amplification relied on 60 Vbeta primers (plus 13 Jbeta primers). Assay: immunoSEQ multiplex PCR; the TCRdb copy retains only in-frame clones and omits some. Among around 53,000 clones listed, 70% to 85% were seen once. The chain carries TRBV5-4 and TRBJ2-2; 7 bases agree with TRBD1. The receptor comes from a man aged 50 to 59 in good health and CMV-seronegative. The source material was PBMCs. The CDR3 here is CASSLVGTANTGELFF. The CDR3 coding sequence is TGTGCCAGCAGCTTGGTGGGGACAGCGAACACCGGGGAGCTGTTTTTT.